These 26 T cell receptor beta chains share one sample of origin, sequenced in a study of technical replicates of blood from several donors. The data were produced by immunoSEQ multiplex PCR, yet TCRdb's version contains in-frame clones alone and is incomplete. The table shows tens of thousands of clones, with about 96% occurring only once. The sequencing sample was made of T cells isolated from PBMCs. Every receptor here comes from a human donor in good health.

This clone has a handful of counts. This rearrangement joins TRBV20-1 to TRBJ1-1, with D possibly matching TRBD1 (5 bases). Trimming shortened V by 5 bases and J by 10 bases, and 14 bases separated the two germline ends. Germline assignment: CDR1 DFQATT and CDR2 SNEGSKA (reference sequence). The CDR3 covers 11 residues. The CDR3 region has the DNA TGCAGTGCTCCGGGGGGTCGGGGAGCTTTCTTT. It encodes CSAPGGRGAFF.

V and J are TRBV9 and TRBJ2-1, with D perhaps TRBD2 (5 bases). V lost 0 bases and J lost 10, with 8 bases in between. Germline CDR1 is SGDLS and CDR2 is YYNGEE. There are 12 residues in the CDR3. CDR3 sequence reads: CASSVGVAEQFF. In DNA form, the CDR3 reads TGTGCCAGCAGCGTAGGAGTAGCGGAGCAGTTCTTC.

This chain uses TRBV27 with TRBJ1-1; TRBD1 matches 7 bases. CDR3 length equals 14 residues. The J segment lost 10 bases and the V segment lost 2 bases, leaving 10 bases of the junction unmatched. Looked up from germline, CDR1 is MNHEY and CDR2 is SMNVEV (reference sequence). The CDR3 is CASSLKVTGVLAFF. The DNA for the CDR3 is TGTGCCAGCAGTTTAAAAGTAACAGGGGTATTAGCTTTCTTT.

The chain carries TRBV7-9 and TRBJ2-2; 7 bases are shared with TRBD2. This CDR3 comprises 15 residues. V trimming: 0 bases; J trimming: 7 bases; junction bases outside the gene matches: 5. The germline gives CDR1 SEHNR, CDR2 FQNEAQ (reference sequence). CDR3 DNA sequence: TGTGCCAGCAGCTTAGCGCGGCTAGCGGTCGGGGAGCTGTTTTTT. Translated: CASSLARLAVGELFF.

The rearrangement joins TRBV28 to TRBJ2-5; TRBD1 might be the D (5 bases). Germline V gene lookup returns CDR1 MDHEN and CDR2 SYDVKM. V was pared by 4 bases and J by 4 bases, with 10 bases between. There are 13 residues in the CDR3. In nucleotides, the CDR3 is TGTGCCAGCAGTTCCAGGGTGTTAGAGACCCAGTACTTC. The encoded protein is CASSSRVLETQYF.

The chain couples TRBV2 to TRBJ1-2; D may be TRBD1 (5 bases). Trimming cost V 6 bases and J 1 base, with 9 bases left between them. Germline-derived CDR1 and CDR2 are SNHLY and FYNNEI. CDR3 length equals 13 residues. The CDR3 nucleotides read TGTGCCAGCAGGCCGGGACTTAACTATGGCTACACCTTC. Translating it yields CASRPGLNYGYTF.

The rearrangement links TRBV27 to TRBJ1-5; D is ambiguous. Germline CDR1 and CDR2: MNHEY and SMNVEV (reference sequence). The CDR3 is 13 amino acids. Trimming removed 0 bases at V and 5 bases at J, with 5 bases between. The CDR3, as DNA: TGTGCCAGCAGTTTATCCTTTGATCAGCCCCAGCATTTT. This translates into CASSLSFDQPQHF.

The rearrangement uses TRBV18 and TRBJ2-5; D possibly corresponds to TRBD2 (5 bases). The CDR3 loop spans 15 amino acids. Germline loops: CDR1 KGHSH, CDR2 LQKENI. Trimming shortened V by 1 base and J by 0 bases, and 9 bases separated the two germline ends. This CDR3 reads CASSPLGLYQETQYF. The DNA of the CDR3 is TGTGCCAGCTCACCACTCGGACTGTACCAAGAGACCCAGTACTTC.

In its sample, this clone was seen once. The rearrangement links TRBV7-3 to TRBJ2-1; 8 positions match TRBD2. Per the germline V gene, CDR1 is SGHTA and CDR2 is FQGTGA. There are 13 residues in the CDR3. The junction had 6 bases not matched to a gene; V was cut back by 4 bases and J by 10 bases. CDR3 sequence reads: CASSSPAGEEQFF. The DNA for the CDR3 is TGTGCCAGCAGCTCCCCAGCGGGAGAGGAGCAGTTCTTC.

The chain links TRBV10-3 to TRBJ2-3; 7 positions agree with TRBD1. CDR1 is ENHRY and CDR2 is SYGVKD in the germline V gene. Germline trimming cut 3 bases from V and 5 bases from J; bases unmatched to any gene: 8. This CDR3 is built from 15 residues. CDR3 sequence reads: CAISERRQGVDTQYF. CDR3 bases: TGTGCCATCAGTGAACGTCGACAGGGTGTAGATACGCAGTATTTT.

The chain couples TRBV5-4 to TRBJ2-5, with TRBD2 identical over 16 bases. CDR1 and CDR2 (germline): SGHNT, YYREEE (reference sequence). V shed 4 bases, J shed 7 bases, and the junction held 10 bases outside the gene matches. The length of the CDR3 is 17 residues. The CDR3 DNA sequence: TGTGCCAGCAGCGACCCGGGACTAGCGGGAGGGCCTGTGACCCAGTACTTC. Protein: CASSDPGLAGGPVTQYF.

The V call is TRBV7-3, the J call TRBJ2-1; the match to TRBD2 covers 12 bases. The CDR3 contains 15 residues. CDR1 and CDR2 (germline): SGHTA, FQGTGA. V was pared by 5 bases and J by 7 bases, with 6 bases of the junction left unmatched. CDR3 in DNA: TGTGCCAGCAGCCCTGGACTAGCGGGAACAAATGAGCAGTTCTTC. Residues: CASSPGLAGTNEQFF.

On this clone: Sequence at one end of the junction differs from germline and may be a read error. The chain uses TRBV7-7 and TRBJ2-1; TRBD2 is a possible D gene (5 bases). Per the germline V gene, CDR1 is SSHAT and CDR2 is FNYEAQ (reference sequence). This CDR3 region has 14 residues. This CDR3 is CASSLAPSYDEQFF. The CDR3 DNA reads TGTGCCAGCAGCTTAGCCCCTAGCTACGATGAGCAGTTCTTC.

V gene TRBV7-9 combines with J gene TRBJ2-7; 8 bases map to TRBD2. Trimming removed 4 bases from V and 6 bases from J; junction bases left unmatched: 8. Germline CDR1 SEHNR, CDR2 FQNEAQ (reference sequence). The CDR3 has 14 residues. CDR3 in amino acids: CASSYGRGGSEQYF. For the CDR3, the DNA is TGTGCCAGCAGCTACGGACGGGGGGGGAGCGAGCAGTACTTC.

This rearrangement joins TRBV6-1 to TRBJ2-7; D may be TRBD2 (5 bases). CDR3 length: 15 amino acids. V was pared by 1 base and J by 0 bases, with 10 bases between. Germline loops: CDR1 MNHNS, CDR2 SASEGT. CDR3: CASSEGGHPSYEQYF. The CDR3 DNA reads as TGTGCCAGCAGTGAAGGAGGGCACCCCTCCTACGAGCAGTACTTC.

The V call is TRBV4-1, the J call TRBJ1-4, with D hard to call. Germline CDR1 is MGHRA and CDR2 is YSYEKL. This CDR3 has 15 residues. The V end was cut by 0 bases, the J end by 5 bases, with 10 bases between. CDR3: CASSQDSEQNEKLFF. The CDR3 bases are TGCGCCAGCAGCCAAGATTCGGAGCAGAATGAAAAACTGTTTTTT.

The rearrangement uses TRBV5-1 and TRBJ2-1; no clear D. Germline V lookup: CDR1 SGHRS, CDR2 YFSETQ. This CDR3 comprises 13 residues. V dropped 4 bases and J dropped 6 bases, with 11 bases sitting between them. CDR3 residues: CASSVGVVNEQFF. CDR3 nucleotides: TGCGCCAGCAGCGTCGGTGTGGTCAATGAGCAGTTCTTC.

The chain couples TRBV18 to TRBJ2-5, with 7 bases aligning to TRBD2. The length of the CDR3 is 14 residues. Germline CDR1 is KGHSH and CDR2 is LQKENI. V shed 3 bases and J 5 bases; nucleotides not matched to a gene: 6. The CDR3 region is CASSPGREVETQYF. Here the CDR3 DNA reads TGTGCCAGCTCACCCGGCCGGGAGGTCGAGACCCAGTACTTC.

A single count supports this clone. V and J are TRBV5-1 and TRBJ1-6, with 12 bases identical to TRBD1. The length of the CDR3 is 17 residues. Germline CDR1 SGHRS, CDR2 YFSETQ. V was clipped by 10 bases and J by 9 bases; unmatched bases: 17. The CDR3 sequence: CAGHLGGQGAFRSPLHF. DNA of the CDR3: TGCGCCGGCCACCTGGGGGGACAGGGGGCTTTTCGTTCACCCCTCCACTTT.

This chain connects TRBV4-3 to TRBJ1-4; D uncertain. The germline V and J ends were trimmed by 0 bases and 3 bases, with 8 bases remaining between them. Germline V gene data show CDR1 as LGHNA and CDR2 as YSLEER. The CDR3 is made up of 15 amino acids. The CDR3 bases are TGCGCCAGCAGCCAAGACATGGGCCCTAATGAAAAACTGTTTTTT. Amino acid sequence: CASSQDMGPNEKLFF.

V is TRBV7-6 and J is TRBJ2-1; 11 bases are shared with TRBD1. The CDR3 is 17 residues long. Germline V CDR1 and CDR2: SGHVS, FNYEAQ. Trimming at V came to 4 bases and at J to 3 bases, leaving 8 bases not matched to a gene. The CDR3 DNA is TGTGCCAGCAGCTCAACTGGACAGGGGGCTCTCTACAATGAGCAGTTCTTC. Its protein is CASSSTGQGALYNEQFF. The complete variable domain, with remaining parts taken from reference TRBV7-6 and TRBJ2-1, reads GAGVSQSPRYKVTKRGQDVALRCDPISGHVSLYWYRQALGQGPEFLTYFNYEAQQDKSGLPNDRFSAERPEGSISTLTIQRTEQRDSAMYRCASSSTGQGALYNEQFFGPGTRLTVL.

V gene TRBV19 combines with J gene TRBJ1-1, with D perhaps TRBD1 (5 bases). The CDR3 is made up of 15 amino acids. The germline V gene has CDR1 LNHDA and CDR2 SQIVND (reference sequence). The V gene lost 1 base and the J gene lost 1 base, with 10 bases spanning the gap. The CDR3 DNA is TGTGCCAGTAGTATAGTAGGGACTCCGAACACTGAAGCTTTCTTT. As protein: CASSIVGTPNTEAFF.

V is TRBV2 and J is TRBJ2-7; the match to TRBD2 covers 7 bases. Germline trimming cut 9 bases from V and 7 bases from J; bases unmatched to any gene: 12. The germline V gene has CDR1 SNHLY and CDR2 FYNNEI. This CDR3 spans 13 amino acids. The CDR3 nucleotides read TGTGCCAGAGAAACGCCGGGAGCGGGGGAGCAGTACTTC. Translated, it gives CARETPGAGEQYF.

This clone turned up a few times. The CDR3 here is CASSLGPRGRNTEAFF. The CDR3 DNA reads TGTGCCAGCAGCTTAGGGCCAAGGGGGCGGAACACTGAAGCTTTCTTT. The chain has TRBV7-9 and TRBJ1-1, with 7 bases lining up with TRBD1. The CDR3 runs to 16 residues. Germline CDR1 SEHNR, CDR2 FQNEAQ (reference sequence). J lost 1 base, V lost 1 base, and 6 bases had no gene match. Supplemented by reference TRBV7-9 and TRBJ1-1, the full variable domain reads DTGVSQNPRHKITKRGQNVTFRCDPISEHNRLYWYRQTLGQGPEFLTYFQNEAQLEKSRLLSDRFSAERPKGSFSTLEIQRTEQGDSAMYLCASSLGPRGRNTEAFFGQGTRLTVV.

This clone was seen only a few times. The chain combines TRBV9 with TRBJ1-1; D is uncertain. The CDR3 consists of 15 residues. Trimming took off 0 bases at V and 3 bases at J, with 12 bases between the two ends. Germline CDR1 SGDLS, CDR2 YYNGEE. The CDR3 is CASSVETVMDTEAFF. CDR3 nucleotides: TGTGCCAGCAGCGTAGAAACAGTCATGGACACTGAAGCTTTCTTT.

This clone was recorded only once. V usage is TRBV19 and J usage is TRBJ2-1, with D perhaps TRBD2 (5 bases). From germline, CDR1 is LNHDA and CDR2 SQIVND (reference sequence). The V and J ends lost 7 bases and 4 bases respectively, with 17 bases between them. This CDR3 contains 15 residues. The chain's CDR3 is CASTGSPGNYNEQFF. The CDR3 DNA follows: TGTGCCAGTACGGGGTCGCCAGGTAATTACAATGAGCAGTTCTTC.